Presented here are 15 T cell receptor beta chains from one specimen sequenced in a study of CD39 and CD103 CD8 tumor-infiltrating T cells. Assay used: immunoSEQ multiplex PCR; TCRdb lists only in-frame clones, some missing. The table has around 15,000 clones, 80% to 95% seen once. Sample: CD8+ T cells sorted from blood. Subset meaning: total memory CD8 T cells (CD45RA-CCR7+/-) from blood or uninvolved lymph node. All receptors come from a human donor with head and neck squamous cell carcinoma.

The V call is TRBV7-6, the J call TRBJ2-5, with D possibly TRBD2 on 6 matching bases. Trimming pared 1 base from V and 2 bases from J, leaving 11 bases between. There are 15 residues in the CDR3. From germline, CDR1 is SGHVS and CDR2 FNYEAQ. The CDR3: CASSLGPGVQETQYF. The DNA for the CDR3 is TGTGCCAGCAGCTTAGGTCCGGGGGTACAAGAGACCCAGTACTTC.

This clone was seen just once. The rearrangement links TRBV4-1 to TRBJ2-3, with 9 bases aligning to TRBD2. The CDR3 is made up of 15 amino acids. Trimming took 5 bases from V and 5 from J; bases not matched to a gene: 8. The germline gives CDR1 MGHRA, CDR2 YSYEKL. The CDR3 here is CASSTGGGGGDTQYF. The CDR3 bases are TGCGCCAGCAGCACCGGCGGCGGGGGGGGAGATACGCAGTATTTT.

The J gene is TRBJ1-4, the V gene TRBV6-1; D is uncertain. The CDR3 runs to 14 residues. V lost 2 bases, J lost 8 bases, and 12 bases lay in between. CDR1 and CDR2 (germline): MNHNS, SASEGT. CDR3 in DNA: TGTGCCAGCAGTGAAAATGACGAGAGGGAAAAACTGTTTTTT. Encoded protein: CASSENDEREKLFF.

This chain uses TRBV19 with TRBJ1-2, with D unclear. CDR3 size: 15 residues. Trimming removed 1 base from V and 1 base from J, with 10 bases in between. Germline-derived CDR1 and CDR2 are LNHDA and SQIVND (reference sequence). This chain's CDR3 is CASSIAPAVNYGYTF. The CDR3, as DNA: TGTGCCAGTAGTATAGCCCCGGCAGTTAACTATGGCTACACCTTC.

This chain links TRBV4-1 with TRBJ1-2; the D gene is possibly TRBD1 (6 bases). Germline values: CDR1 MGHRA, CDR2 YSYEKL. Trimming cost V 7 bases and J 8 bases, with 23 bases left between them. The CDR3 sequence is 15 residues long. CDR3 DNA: TGCGCCAGCACTACGGACAGATCGTTGATCGGGGGCTACACCTTC. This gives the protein CASTTDRSLIGGYTF.

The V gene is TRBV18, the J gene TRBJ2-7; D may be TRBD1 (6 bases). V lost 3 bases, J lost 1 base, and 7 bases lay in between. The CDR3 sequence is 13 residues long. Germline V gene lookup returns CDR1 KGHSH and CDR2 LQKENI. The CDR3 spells CASSPDSSYEQYF. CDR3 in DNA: TGTGCCAGCTCACCGGACAGTTCCTACGAGCAGTACTTC.

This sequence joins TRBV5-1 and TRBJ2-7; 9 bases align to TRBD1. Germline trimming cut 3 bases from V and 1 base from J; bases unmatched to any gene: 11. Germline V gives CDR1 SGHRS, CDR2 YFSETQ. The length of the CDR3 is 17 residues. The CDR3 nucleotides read TGCGCCAGCAGCTCCAATGCACCGGGACAGGGATCCTACGAGCAGTACTTC. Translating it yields CASSSNAPGQGSYEQYF.

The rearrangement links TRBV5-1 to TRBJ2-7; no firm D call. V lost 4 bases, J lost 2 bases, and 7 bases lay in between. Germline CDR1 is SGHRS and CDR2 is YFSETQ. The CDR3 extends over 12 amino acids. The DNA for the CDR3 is TGCGCCAGCAGCGGGGTTGCCTACGAGCAGTACTTC. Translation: CASSGVAYEQYF.

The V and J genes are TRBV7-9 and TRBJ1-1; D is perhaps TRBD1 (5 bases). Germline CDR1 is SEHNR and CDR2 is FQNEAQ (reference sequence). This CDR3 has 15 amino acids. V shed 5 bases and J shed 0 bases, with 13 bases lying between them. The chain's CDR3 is CASSPWDGLNTEAFF. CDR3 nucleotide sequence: TGTGCCAGCAGCCCTTGGGACGGCCTGAACACTGAAGCTTTCTTT.

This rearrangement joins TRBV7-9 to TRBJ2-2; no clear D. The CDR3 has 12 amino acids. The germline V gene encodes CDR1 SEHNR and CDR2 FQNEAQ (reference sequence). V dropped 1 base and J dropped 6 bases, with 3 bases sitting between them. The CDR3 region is CASSLGSGELFF. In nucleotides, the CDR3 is TGTGCCAGCAGCTTAGGTTCCGGGGAGCTGTTTTTT.

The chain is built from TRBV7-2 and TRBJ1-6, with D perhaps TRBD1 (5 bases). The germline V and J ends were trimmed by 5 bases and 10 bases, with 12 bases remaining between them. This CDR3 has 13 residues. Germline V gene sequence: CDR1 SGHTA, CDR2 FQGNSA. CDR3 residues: CASSPMGDSPLHF. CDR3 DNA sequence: TGTGCCAGCAGCCCCATGGGGGACTCACCCCTCCACTTT.

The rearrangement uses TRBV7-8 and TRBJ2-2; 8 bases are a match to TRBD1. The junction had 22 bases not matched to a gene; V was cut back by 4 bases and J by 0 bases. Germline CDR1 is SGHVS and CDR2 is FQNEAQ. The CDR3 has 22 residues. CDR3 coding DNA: TGTGCCAGCAGCTCCGTTTTAACCGCTATGGGACAGGAGACTACGAACACCGGGGAGCTGTTTTTT. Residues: CASSSVLTAMGQETTNTGELFF.

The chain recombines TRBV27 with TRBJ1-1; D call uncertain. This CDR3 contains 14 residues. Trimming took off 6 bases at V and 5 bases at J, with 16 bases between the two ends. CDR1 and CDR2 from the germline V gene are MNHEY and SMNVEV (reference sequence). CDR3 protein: CASSPIERRTEAFF. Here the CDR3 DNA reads TGTGCCAGCAGCCCAATCGAGAGGAGGACTGAAGCTTTCTTT.

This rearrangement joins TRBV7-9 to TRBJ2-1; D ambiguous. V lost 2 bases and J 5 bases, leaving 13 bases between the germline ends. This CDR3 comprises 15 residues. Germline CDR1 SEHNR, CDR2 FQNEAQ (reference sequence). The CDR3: CASSLLVTPDNEQFF. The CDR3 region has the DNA TGTGCCAGCAGCTTACTTGTGACACCGGACAATGAGCAGTTCTTC.

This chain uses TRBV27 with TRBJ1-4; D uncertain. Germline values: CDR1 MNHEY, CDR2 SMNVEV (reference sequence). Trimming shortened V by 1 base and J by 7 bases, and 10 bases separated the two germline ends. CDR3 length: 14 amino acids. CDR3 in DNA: TGTGCCAGCAGTTTATGGAGCTACGGTGAAAAACTGTTTTTT. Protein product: CASSLWSYGEKLFF.